This record looks at one TCR beta chain sequence and its context. Antigen unknown. Markers CD45RO/CCR7/CD25/CD127/CD95/CD27 served to sort CD4+ naive, central memory, regulatory and stem cell-like memory cells. The length of the CDR3 is 15 residues. From germline, CDR1 is MGHRA and CDR2 YSYEKL. The junction had 8 bases not matched to a gene; V was cut back by 4 bases and J by 8 bases. This sample stems from a study of beta chain features in type 1 diabetes. About the research overall: No age, gender or cell yield differences were seen between patients and healthy donors. Study observations and caveats: Type 1 diabetes patients showed a moderate but significant shortening of TCRB CDR3s in all four CD4+ subsets.

The investigators reverse transcribed all of the isolated RNA, so they sequenced expressed TCRB transcripts. It was found that naive, central memory and regulatory T cell samples averaged about 3.57 million reads. Only in-frame clones appear in the TCRdb table, and some are missing; sequencing was by immunoSEQ multiplex PCR. The sample lists around 360,000 clones, about 12% occurring once. This clonotype originated in a woman in her late teens or twenties with type 1 diabetes. The chain couples TRBV4-1 to TRBJ2-2; 9 bases fit TRBD1. Sequenced input: naive CD4+ T cells from blood. The CDR3 reads CASSLGDRDAGELFF. In DNA form, the CDR3 reads TGCGCCAGCAGCCTTGGGGACAGGGATGCTGGGGAGCTGTTTTTT.